The 6 T cell receptor beta chains below come from one sample, sequenced in a study of blood T cell repertoires in COVID-19. Using immunoSEQ multiplex PCR, the repertoire was profiled, and TCRdb retains in-frame clones only, with some absent. The sample contains approximately 70,000 clones, around 90% of which appear only once. The sample was peripheral blood. The receptors stem from a woman in her fifties or sixties with COVID-19, enrolled during active disease.

V is TRBV18 and J is TRBJ1-5, with D possibly matching TRBD1 (5 bases). Trimming removed 3 bases from V and 3 bases from J, with 15 bases in between. This CDR3 spans 16 amino acids. CDR1 is KGHSH, CDR2 LQKENI, per germline. CDR3 sequence (DNA): TGTGCCAGCTCACCTCCACAACGACAGCTCAATCAGCCCCAGCATTTT. Its protein product is CASSPPQRQLNQPQHF. Together with reference TRBV18 and TRBJ1-5, the CDR3 gives the full variable domain: NAGVMQNPRHLVRRRGQEARLRCSPMKGHSHVYWYRQLPEEGLKFMVYLQKENIIDESGMPKERFSAEFPKEGPSILRIQQVVRGDSAAYFCASSPPQRQLNQPQHFGDGTRLSIL.

This clone was counted once. The chain is built from TRBV9 and TRBJ2-3; D call uncertain. V lost 0 bases and J lost 0, with 8 bases in between. Germline-derived CDR1 and CDR2 are SGDLS and YYNGEE. This CDR3 comprises 15 residues. The CDR3 DNA reads TGTGCCAGCAGCGTAGCAGACTCTAGCACAGATACGCAGTATTTT. Translation: CASSVADSSTDTQYF. The whole variable domain, filled in from reference TRBV9 and TRBJ2-3, reads DSGVTQTPKHLITATGQRVTLRCSPRSGDLSVYWYQQSLDQGLQFLIQYYNGEERAKGNILERFSAQQFPDLHSELNLSSLELGDSALYFCASSVADSSTDTQYFGPGTRLTVL.

V gene TRBV2 combines with J gene TRBJ2-7; no clear D gene. The CDR3 is 11 amino acids. CDR1 SNHLY and CDR2 FYNNEI come from the germline V gene. Trimming cost V 6 bases and J 4 bases, with 7 bases left between them. The CDR3 nucleotides are TGTGCCAGCAGGTATTTATACGAGCAGTACTTC. Translated, it gives CASRYLYEQYF.

A word on this clone: The junction departs from germline at one end; a sequencing error may be responsible. The chain couples TRBV2 to TRBJ2-7; unclear D gene. This CDR3 is 12 amino acids long. Germline CDR1 reads SNHLY; CDR2 reads FYNNEI. The CDR3 DNA reads TGTGCCAGCACTGAAACGCGCTACGAGCAGTACTTC. The encoded protein is CASTETRYEQYF.

The chain couples TRBV7-9 to TRBJ2-1; 9 bases align to TRBD1. This CDR3 is 16 amino acids long. The germline V gene encodes CDR1 SEHNR and CDR2 FQNEAQ (reference sequence). V lost 3 bases, J lost 5 bases, and 8 bases stayed unmatched. In nucleotides, the CDR3 is TGTGCCAGCAGCTTGCTTCCCGGGACAGGGAACAATGAGCAGTTCTTC. Its protein is CASSLLPGTGNNEQFF.

This chain links TRBV11-2 with TRBJ2-1; perhaps TRBD1 as D (5 bases). V lost 5 bases and J lost 6, with 11 bases in between. The CDR3 totals 13 residues. Germline CDR1 reads SGHAT; CDR2 reads FQNNGV. The CDR3 coding sequence is TGTGCCAGCAGCCCGGTAGGGGTCAATGAGCAGTTCTTC. It codes for CASSPVGVNEQFF.